The 17 T cell receptor beta chains listed next were all sequenced from one sample in a study of T cells after yellow fever vaccination. TCRdb reprocessed the 5' RACE reads via MiXCR and lists one record per CDR3 protein. The profile shows 100,000 to 150,000 distinct CDR3 sequences, 8.9% of them singletons. The sequencing used CD8+ T cells sorted from PBMCs, collected on the day of the yellow fever booster vaccination. The source of these receptors is a young man who received the YFV17D yellow fever vaccine.

The J gene is TRBJ1-1, the V gene TRBV4-3; D is possibly TRBD1 (5 bases). V lost 1 base and J lost 3, with 9 bases in between. Germline CDR1 reads LGHNA; CDR2 reads YSLEER. The CDR3 has 14 residues. CDR3 DNA sequence: TGCGCCAGCAGCCAAGTTCGAGGGGACACTGAAGCTTTCTTT. Its translation: CASSQVRGDTEAFF.

The chain recombines TRBV5-1 with TRBJ1-2; D ambiguous. The CDR3 has 14 residues. Germline V gene data show CDR1 as SGHRS and CDR2 as YFSETQ. The V and J ends lost 0 bases and 7 bases respectively, with 13 bases between them. CDR3 nucleotide sequence: TGCGCCAGCAGCTTGGGCAGAACACTCCTTGGCTACACCTTC. It specifies CASSLGRTLLGYTF.

This clonotype has more than one count but fewer than ten. J is TRBJ2-1 and V is TRBV6-2 or TRBV6-3; the D gene could be TRBD1 or TRBD2 (5 bases each). The CDR3 sequence is 16 residues long. V was pared by 2 bases and J by 0 bases, with 11 bases between. CDR1 MNHEY and CDR2 SVGEGT come from the germline V gene. This CDR3 reads CASSYGGGSSYNEQFF. The CDR3 nucleotides are TGTGCCAGCAGTTACGGGGGTGGAAGCTCCTACAATGAGCAGTTCTTC.

V and J are TRBV6-2 or TRBV6-3 and TRBJ1-5; TRBD1 agrees at 7 bases. This CDR3 region has 15 residues. Germline trimming cut 0 bases from V and 2 bases from J; bases unmatched to any gene: 1. Germline CDR1 reads MNHEY; CDR2 reads SVGEGT. The CDR3 spells CASSYSGGGNQPQHF. Written as DNA, the CDR3 is TGTGCCAGCAGTTACTCAGGGGGCGGCAATCAGCCCCAGCATTTT.

This clonotype has just a few counts. This chain uses TRBV6-5 with TRBJ2-1, with D hard to call. The CDR3 is made up of 14 amino acids. V was trimmed by 0 bases and J by 5 bases, leaving 8 bases between them. Germline V CDR1 and CDR2: MNHEY, SVGAGI. The CDR3 sequence: CASSYSFEDNEQFF. CDR3 nucleotide sequence: TGTGCCAGCAGTTACTCCTTCGAGGACAATGAGCAGTTCTTC.

The chain employs TRBV18 and TRBJ2-7; perhaps TRBD1 as D (5 bases). Germline values: CDR1 KGHSH, CDR2 LQKENI. V was clipped by 4 bases and J by 2 bases, with 12 bases between them. CDR3 length equals 14 residues. This CDR3 is CASSLGHGAYEQYF. Here the CDR3 DNA reads TGTGCCAGCTCACTAGGACATGGAGCCTACGAGCAGTACTTC.

V is TRBV7-9 and J is TRBJ2-1, with 9 nucleotides matching TRBD2. CDR1 is SEHNR, CDR2 FQNEAQ, per germline (reference sequence). The CDR3 totals 15 residues. After removal of 3 bases from V and 10 bases from J, the junction contained 10 bases not matched to a gene. CDR3 protein: CASSFLAGGYDEQFF. The DNA of the CDR3 is TGTGCCAGCAGCTTTCTGGCGGGGGGGTATGACGAGCAGTTCTTC.

This clonotype was picked up many times. The chain combines TRBV11-2 with TRBJ2-5; D is unclear. Per the germline V gene, CDR1 is SGHAT and CDR2 is FQNNGV. This CDR3 has 12 residues. Trimming cost V 0 bases and J 5 bases, with 4 bases left between them. Here the CDR3 DNA reads TGTGCCAGCAGCTTAGATCGGGAGACCCAGTACTTC. As protein: CASSLDRETQYF.

This clonotype showed up many times. This chain uses TRBV7-9 with TRBJ2-5; tentatively, D is TRBD2 (7 bases). The V gene's germline CDR1 is SEHNR and CDR2 FQNEAQ (reference sequence). The germline V and J ends were trimmed by 8 bases and 2 bases, with 12 bases remaining between them. CDR3 length equals 13 residues. The CDR3 protein is CASEGGGQETQYF. CDR3 DNA sequence: TGTGCCAGCGAAGGGGGGGGTCAAGAGACCCAGTACTTC.

The sample holds a few counts of this clonotype. V is TRBV2 and J is TRBJ2-2, with 9 bases aligning to TRBD2. The CDR3 consists of 17 residues. The trim removed 7 bases at V and 2 bases at J, leaving 11 bases unmatched. Germline values: CDR1 SNHLY, CDR2 FYNNEI. CDR3 coding DNA: TGTGCCAGCAAGGAAGGGCTAGCGGGGCAAAACACCGGGGAGCTGTTTTTT. Its protein product is CASKEGLAGQNTGELFF.

This clonotype was detected only a few times. This sequence joins TRBV5-1 and TRBJ2-1; D may correspond to TRBD1 or TRBD2 (5 bases each). Trimming took off 3 bases at V and 7 bases at J, with 14 bases between the two ends. Germline loops: CDR1 SGHRS, CDR2 YFSETQ. The CDR3 totals 14 residues. CDR3 protein: CASSSGPPDNEQFF. The CDR3 DNA reads as TGCGCCAGCAGCTCGGGACCTCCTGATAATGAGCAGTTCTTC.

The sample holds many counts of this clonotype. The chain combines TRBV6-6 with TRBJ2-7; 7 positions agree with TRBD2. The CDR3 extends over 15 amino acids. The V gene end was trimmed by 6 bases and the J gene end by 7 bases; junction bases not matched to a gene: 15. The germline gives CDR1 MNHNY, CDR2 SVGAGI (reference sequence). The CDR3 nucleotides are TGTGCCAGCAGCCCCTCAGCAACGGGGGGTAAAGAGCAGTACGTC. Residues: CASSPSATGGKEQYV.

This clonotype was seen repeatedly, ten times or more. The chain employs TRBV6-6 and TRBJ1-5, with D maybe TRBD1 (6 bases). The CDR3 contains 17 residues. Trimming cost V 6 bases and J 2 bases, with 20 bases left between them. Germline-derived CDR1 and CDR2 are MNHNY and SVGAGI (reference sequence). The CDR3 here is CASSSAYRVGRNQPQHF. CDR3 nucleotide sequence: TGTGCCAGCAGCTCGGCTTACAGGGTAGGTCGCAATCAGCCCCAGCATTTT.

The chain has TRBV27 and TRBJ1-2, with TRBD1 matching over 8 bases. The CDR3 sequence is 15 residues long. V dropped 5 bases and J dropped 4; count of bases not matched to a gene: 9. CDR1 is MNHEY and CDR2 is SMNVEV in the germline V gene (reference sequence). CDR3 amino acids: CASSITGGGVYGYTF. The DNA of the CDR3 is TGTGCCAGCAGTATTACAGGGGGGGGCGTCTATGGCTACACCTTC.

This chain connects TRBV6-2 or TRBV6-3 to TRBJ1-1; 7 bases are a match to TRBD1. Germline lookup yields CDR1 MNHEY and CDR2 SVGEGT. This CDR3 spans 14 amino acids. With V trimmed by 4 bases and J by 6 bases, 8 bases remained unmatched. CDR3 sequence (DNA): TGTGCCAGCAGTTCCCTACAGGGGCTGGCTGAAGCTTTCTTT. Translating it yields CASSSLQGLAEAFF.

The chain recombines TRBV29-1 with TRBJ1-1; possibly TRBD1 for D (6 bases). V was clipped by 4 bases and J by 3 bases, with 18 bases between them. Germline V lookup: CDR1 SQVTM, CDR2 ANQGSEA. The CDR3 runs to 15 residues. CDR3 region: CSVGELQGGYTEAFF. The CDR3 DNA sequence: TGCAGCGTTGGGGAATTACAGGGTGGGTACACTGAAGCTTTCTTT.

The chain is built from TRBV3-1 and TRBJ2-5; D is undetermined. Trimming left V 1 base short and J 2 bases short, with 8 bases between. Germline V gene sequence: CDR1 LGHDT, CDR2 YNNKEL (reference sequence). This CDR3 has 14 amino acids. The CDR3 DNA follows: TGTGCCAGCAGCCAAGGGAGTTGGCAAGAGACCCAGTACTTC. Its translation is CASSQGSWQETQYF.